One and the same sample provided the 9 T cell receptor beta chains below, sequenced in a study of T cell responses to AZD1222 COVID-19 vaccine. Here immunoSEQ multiplex PCR was the method, and the copy in TCRdb shows in-frame clones only, minus some. The table has about 130,000 clones, over 85% seen once. The sequenced sample was peripheral blood, obtained 28 days after the second AZD1222 dose. The receptors were sampled from an adult who received the AZD1222 COVID-19 vaccine.

The genes are TRBV27 and TRBJ1-2; TRBD1 might be the D (6 bases). CDR1 MNHEY and CDR2 SMNVEV come from the germline V gene (reference sequence). The V gene lost 5 bases and the J gene lost 2 bases, with 12 bases spanning the gap. This CDR3 spans 14 amino acids. CDR3 nucleotides: TGTGCCAGCAGTCCCCTTGACAGGAACTATGGCTACACCTTC. Translated: CASSPLDRNYGYTF.

The chain has TRBV5-5 and TRBJ1-2; perhaps TRBD1 as D (6 bases). CDR1 and CDR2 from the germline V gene are SGHKS and YYEKEE (reference sequence). V was cut by 2 bases and J by 8 bases, with 10 bases left in between. The CDR3 runs 12 residues. Here the CDR3 reads CASSLQGRGYTF. The CDR3 coding sequence is TGTGCCAGCAGCTTACAGGGTAGAGGCTACACCTTC.

The V gene is TRBV30, the J gene TRBJ1-2; 7 nucleotides align to TRBD1. V trimming: 4 bases; J trimming: 2 bases; junction bases outside the gene matches: 7. The CDR3 is 14 amino acids. Germline V gene data show CDR1 as GTSNPN and CDR2 as SVGIG (reference sequence). The CDR3 reads CAWKRAGGNYGYTF. In DNA form, the CDR3 reads TGTGCCTGGAAGCGGGCAGGGGGGAACTATGGCTACACCTTC. Together with reference TRBV30 and TRBJ1-2, the CDR3 gives the full variable domain: SQTIHQWPATLVQPVGSPLSLECTVEGTSNPNLYWYRQAAGRGLQLLFYSVGIGQISSEVPQNLSASRPQDRQFILSSKKLLLSDSGFYLCAWKRAGGNYGYTFGSGTRLTVV.

CDR3 coding DNA: TGTGCCAGCCGACAACAGGGGATTAATGAAAAACTGTTTTTT. This sequence encodes CASRQQGINEKLFF. The chain has TRBV28 and TRBJ1-4; TRBD1 matches at 7 bases. Germline loops: CDR1 MDHEN, CDR2 SYDVKM. The CDR3 is made up of 14 amino acids. Trimming removed 8 bases from V and 4 bases from J; junction bases left unmatched: 7.

The chain combines TRBV4-3 with TRBJ2-1, with TRBD2 matching 12 bases. Trimming took 0 bases from V and 10 from J; bases not matched to a gene: 7. Germline V lookup: CDR1 LGHNA, CDR2 YSLEER. This CDR3 contains 16 residues. For the CDR3, the DNA is TGCGCCAGCAGCCAAGAGAGACTAGCGGGGGCATCCGAGCAGTTCTTC. This codes for CASSQERLAGASEQFF.

This chain connects TRBV3-1 (or the pseudogene TRBV3-2) to TRBJ2-1; D unresolved. The V and J ends lost 1 base and 5 bases respectively, with 3 bases between them. CDR3 length equals 12 residues. Germline V CDR1 and CDR2: LGHDT, YNNKEL (reference sequence). CDR3 DNA sequence: TGTGCCAGCAGCCAAGGGGACAATGAGCAGTTCTTC. Amino acids: CASSQGDNEQFF.

The gene calls are TRBV7-9 and TRBJ2-1, with TRBD2 matching 8 bases. With 2 bases clipped from V and 7 bases from J, the junction kept 10 bases outside the gene matches. Germline CDR1 SEHNR, CDR2 FQNEAQ (reference sequence). The CDR3 has 16 amino acids. Here the CDR3 reads CASSLRAGARFNEQFF. For the CDR3, the DNA is TGTGCCAGCAGCTTAAGAGCGGGGGCCAGATTTAATGAGCAGTTCTTC.

The rearrangement joins TRBV7-9 to TRBJ1-2; TRBD1 might be the D (6 bases). The germline gives CDR1 SEHNR, CDR2 FQNEAQ (reference sequence). Trimming pared 3 bases from V and 8 bases from J, leaving 16 bases between. This CDR3 region has 14 residues. The DNA of the CDR3 is TGTGCCAGCAGCTTGACAGGTCAGGTGGGGGGCTACACCTTC. This gives the protein CASSLTGQVGGYTF.

This chain uses TRBV10-3 with TRBJ2-7, with TRBD1 matching 10 bases. The CDR3 is 20 amino acids. Unmatched junction bases numbered 14, after V lost 0 bases and J lost 0 bases. CDR1 and CDR2 (germline): ENHRY, SYGVKD. CDR3 protein: CAISESPLVTGTGASYEQYF. For the CDR3, the DNA is TGTGCCATCAGTGAGTCCCCGCTAGTCACCGGGACAGGGGCCTCCTACGAGCAGTACTTC.